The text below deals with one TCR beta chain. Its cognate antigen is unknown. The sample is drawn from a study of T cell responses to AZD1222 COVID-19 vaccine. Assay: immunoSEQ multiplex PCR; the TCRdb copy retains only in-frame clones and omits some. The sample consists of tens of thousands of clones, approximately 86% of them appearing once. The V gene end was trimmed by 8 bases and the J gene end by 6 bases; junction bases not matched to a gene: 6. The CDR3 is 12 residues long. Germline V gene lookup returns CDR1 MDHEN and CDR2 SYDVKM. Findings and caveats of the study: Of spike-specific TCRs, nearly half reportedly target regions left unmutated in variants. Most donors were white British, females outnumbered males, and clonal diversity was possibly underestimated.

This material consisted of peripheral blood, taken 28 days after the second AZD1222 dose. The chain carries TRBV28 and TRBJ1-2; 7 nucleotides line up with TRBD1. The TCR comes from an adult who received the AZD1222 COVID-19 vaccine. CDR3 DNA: TGTGCCAGCTCTATTGACAGGGATGGCTACACCTTC. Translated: CASSIDRDGYTF.